The rows below give T cell receptor beta chains drawn from one sample of a study of cytomegalovirus exposure and HLA in healthy donors. The assay was immunoSEQ multiplex PCR, and TCRdb's table has in-frame clones only and misses some. The repertoire holds 150,000 to 200,000 clones, around 75% seen once, with roughly 1.9% in the top ten. Sequencing used PBMCs. The receptors were sampled from a human donor in good health. CDR3s include the opening cysteine and the closing phenylalanine or tryptophan. D genes are given only for firm matches. Clone size, where shown, is once, few, many, or a class for clones that have expanded.

cdr3_length: 15
d_call: -
v_call: TRBV19
clone_size: -
j_call: TRBJ1-4
cdr3_aa: CASSPRQISNEKLFF
cdr3_nt: TGTGCCAGTAGTCCACGACAGATTTCTAATGAAAAACTGTTTTTT

cdr3_length: 14
d_call: -
v_call: TRBV10-3
clone_size: -
j_call: TRBJ1-1
cdr3_aa: CAISEFREDGEAFF
cdr3_nt: TGTGCCATCAGTGAATTCAGGGAGGATGGTGAAGCTTTCTTT

cdr3_length: 16
d_call: -
v_call: TRBV7-9
clone_size: -
j_call: TRBJ1-4
cdr3_aa: CASSSPAQGPNEKLFF
cdr3_nt: TGTGCCAGCAGCTCGCCTGCACAGGGACCGAATGAAAAACTGTTTTTT

cdr3_length: 13
d_call: -
v_call: TRBV7-9
clone_size: few
j_call: TRBJ1-1
cdr3_aa: CASSPPVANEAFF
cdr3_nt: TGTGCCAGCAGCCCCCCTGTAGCAAATGAAGCTTTCTTT

cdr3_length: 13
d_call: -
v_call: TRBV5-1
clone_size: -
j_call: TRBJ2-3
cdr3_aa: CASSSPGTDTQYF
cdr3_nt: TGCGCCAGCAGCTCTCCTGGCACAGATACGCAGTATTTT

cdr3_length: 15
d_call: TRBD1
v_call: TRBV6-6
clone_size: -
j_call: TRBJ2-7
cdr3_aa: CASSARDRGYYEQYF
cdr3_nt: TGTGCCAGCAGCGCAAGGGACAGGGGGTACTACGAGCAGTACTTC

cdr3_length: 16
d_call: TRBD2
v_call: TRBV4-1
clone_size: once
j_call: TRBJ2-7
cdr3_aa: CASSPSPGTSGAEQYF
cdr3_nt: TGCGCCAGCAGCCCGTCCCCGGGGACTAGCGGGGCCGAGCAGTACTTC

cdr3_length: 14
d_call: -
v_call: TRBV18
clone_size: few
j_call: TRBJ1-3
cdr3_aa: CASSPIGAGNTIYF
cdr3_nt: TGTGCCAGCTCACCTATAGGGGCTGGAAACACCATATATTTT

cdr3_length: 17
d_call: TRBD2
v_call: TRBV4-1
clone_size: -
j_call: TRBJ2-1
cdr3_aa: CASSQASSSGGYNEQFF
cdr3_nt: TGCGCCAGCAGCCAAGCTTCCTCTAGCGGGGGGTACAATGAGCAGTTCTTC

cdr3_length: 18
d_call: TRBD1
v_call: TRBV15
clone_size: -
j_call: TRBJ1-4
cdr3_aa: CATSRVGQGVHGNEKLFF
cdr3_nt: TGTGCCACCAGCAGAGTCGGACAGGGGGTCCATGGTAATGAAAAACTGTTTTTT

cdr3_length: 15
d_call: TRBD2
v_call: TRBV5-4
clone_size: -
j_call: TRBJ2-7
cdr3_aa: CASSSGIGLVYEQYF
cdr3_nt: TGTGCCAGCAGCTCTGGAATCGGACTAGTCTACGAGCAGTACTTC

cdr3_length: 15
d_call: TRBD1
v_call: TRBV27
clone_size: -
j_call: TRBJ1-5
cdr3_aa: CASSSGRGFDQPQHF
cdr3_nt: TGTGCCAGCAGTTCGGGCAGGGGGTTTGATCAGCCCCAGCATTTT

cdr3_length: 14
d_call: -
v_call: TRBV9
clone_size: -
j_call: TRBJ2-7
cdr3_aa: CASSVAVQVGEQYF
cdr3_nt: TGTGCCAGCAGCGTAGCGGTACAGGTGGGCGAGCAGTACTTC

cdr3_length: 14
d_call: -
v_call: TRBV2
clone_size: few
j_call: TRBJ2-7
cdr3_aa: CASSEAGQAYEQYF
cdr3_nt: TGTGCCAGCAGTGAAGCAGGCCAGGCCTACGAGCAGTACTTC

cdr3_length: 15
d_call: TRBD1
v_call: TRBV4-3
clone_size: -
j_call: TRBJ1-6
cdr3_aa: CASSMGTAINSPLHF
cdr3_nt: TGCGCCAGCAGCATGGGGACAGCCATTAATTCACCCCTCCACTTT

cdr3_length: 15
d_call: TRBD1
v_call: TRBV5-5
clone_size: -
j_call: TRBJ1-2
cdr3_aa: CASSQGQGAVYGYTF
cdr3_nt: TGTGCCAGCAGCCAAGGACAGGGGGCGGTCTATGGCTACACCTTC

cdr3_length: 13
d_call: -
v_call: TRBV4-1
clone_size: -
j_call: TRBJ2-4
cdr3_aa: CASSATATYIQYF
cdr3_nt: TGCGCCAGCAGCGCAACTGCGACATACATTCAGTACTTC